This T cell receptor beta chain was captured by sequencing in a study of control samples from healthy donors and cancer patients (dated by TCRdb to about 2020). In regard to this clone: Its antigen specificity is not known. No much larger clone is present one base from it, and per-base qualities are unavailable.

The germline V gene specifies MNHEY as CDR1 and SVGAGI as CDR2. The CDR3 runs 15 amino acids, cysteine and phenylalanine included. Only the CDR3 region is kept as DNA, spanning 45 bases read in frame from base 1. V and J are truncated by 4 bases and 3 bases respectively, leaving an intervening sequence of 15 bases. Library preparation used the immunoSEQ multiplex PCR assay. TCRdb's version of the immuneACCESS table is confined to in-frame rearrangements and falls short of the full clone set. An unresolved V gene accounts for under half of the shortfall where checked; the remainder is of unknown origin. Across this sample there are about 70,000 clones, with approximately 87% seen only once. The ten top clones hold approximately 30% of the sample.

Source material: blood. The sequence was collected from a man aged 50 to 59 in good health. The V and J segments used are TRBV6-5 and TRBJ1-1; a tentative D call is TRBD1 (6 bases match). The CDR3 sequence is CASSFQGFRDTEAFF. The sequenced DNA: TGTGCCAGCAGTTTCCAGGGGTTTCGGGACACTGAAGCTTTCTTT.